These 21 T cell receptor beta chains share one sample of origin, sequenced in a study of CD8+ T cells in alopecia areata. Documented treatment: oral pan-JAK inhibitor, 5-10 mg twice daily. Extracted RNA was reverse transcribed into cDNA, the sequencing template. Using immunoSEQ multiplex PCR, the repertoire was profiled, and TCRdb retains in-frame clones only, with some absent. The sample gives some 190,000 clones, 64% of which show up once; 1.3% is in the top ten. The material was CD4+ T cells sorted from blood, obtained at approximately week 49, from a patient treated with tofacitinib. The receptors here all came from a human donor with alopecia areata.

The chain employs TRBV5-6 and TRBJ1-1; D not resolved. Trimming cost V 0 bases and J 6 bases, with 3 bases left between them. Germline V CDR1 and CDR2: SGHDT, YYEEEE. The CDR3 sequence is 11 residues long. In nucleotides, the CDR3 is TGTGCCAGCAGCTTGGCCGCTGAAGCTTTCTTT. It encodes CASSLAAEAFF.

The CDR3 DNA sequence: TGTGCCAGCAGCCGAGGGGGTCAAGGGCAGCCCCAGCATTTT. Its translation is CASSRGGQGQPQHF. The J gene is TRBJ1-5, the V gene TRBV5-6, with D possibly being TRBD1 (6 bases). CDR1 and CDR2 from the germline V gene are SGHDT and YYEEEE. CDR3 length: 14 amino acids. Trimming stripped 4 bases from V and 7 bases from J, with 15 bases between. Full variable domain (missing parts from reference TRBV5-6 and TRBJ1-5): DAGVTQSPTHLIKTRGQQVTLRCSPKSGHDTVSWYQQALGQGPQFIFQYYEEEERQRGNFPDRFSGHQFPNYSSELNVNALLLGDSALYLCASSRGGQGQPQHFGDGTRLSIL.

The chain is built from TRBV13 and TRBJ1-1, with 7 bases aligning to TRBD1. J gave up 1 base and V 10 bases, and 3 bases lay outside the gene matches. Germline loops: CDR1 PRHDT, CDR2 FYEKMQ (reference sequence). The CDR3 extends over 12 amino acids. DNA for the CDR3: TGTGCCACTCGACAGGGGAACACTGAAGCTTTCTTT. It specifies CATRQGNTEAFF.

The chain carries TRBV2 and TRBJ2-7; D is uncertain. V was cut by 8 bases and J by 0 bases, with 11 bases left in between. The CDR3 extends over 13 amino acids. CDR1 and CDR2 (germline): SNHLY, FYNNEI. The CDR3 sequence is CASLNTYSYEQYF. CDR3 DNA sequence: TGTGCCAGCCTCAACACGTACTCCTACGAGCAGTACTTC.

This chain links TRBV2 with TRBJ2-1, with a possible D match to TRBD1 (7 bases). Germline V CDR1 and CDR2: SNHLY, FYNNEI. V lost 9 bases, J lost 6 bases, and 21 bases lay in between. This CDR3 spans 15 amino acids. The CDR3 sequence is CARGGGTALGNEQFF. As DNA, the CDR3 is TGTGCCAGGGGAGGCGGGACAGCCCTGGGCAATGAGCAGTTCTTC.

The chain combines TRBV30 with TRBJ2-3; 7 bases align to TRBD2. V trimming: 7 bases; J trimming: 0 bases; junction bases outside the gene matches: 4. The CDR3 is made up of 13 amino acids. Germline values: CDR1 GTSNPN, CDR2 SVGIG (reference sequence). CDR3 in DNA: TGTGCCTCCACCGGGGGGAGCACAGATACGCAGTATTTT. It specifies CASTGGSTDTQYF.

The rearrangement links TRBV27 to TRBJ1-2; a possible D gene is TRBD1 (5 bases). Looked up from germline, CDR1 is MNHEY and CDR2 is SMNVEV (reference sequence). The CDR3 is 13 amino acids. Trimming took 6 bases from V and 7 from J, leaving 15 bases between them. The CDR3 sequence is CASRKGVSSGYTF. The CDR3 region has the DNA TGTGCCAGCAGAAAAGGGGTATCGTCTGGCTACACCTTC.

This clone was recorded a few times. The chain couples TRBV12-5 to TRBJ2-7; 12 bases agree with TRBD2. The CDR3 extends over 16 amino acids. Germline CDR1 and CDR2: LGHNT and FRNRAP. V was clipped by 5 bases and J by 7 bases; unmatched bases: 12. The CDR3 coding sequence is TGTGCTAGTGGTGTAGGACTAGCGGGGTCCCTAGGGGAGCAGTACTTC. It encodes CASGVGLAGSLGEQYF.

The chain combines TRBV7-2 with TRBJ2-7; no clear D. The CDR3 length is 13 residues. V was cut by 5 bases and J by 7 bases, with 15 bases left in between. Germline lookup yields CDR1 SGHTA and CDR2 FQGNSA. CDR3 sequence: CASSPGSSREQYF. The CDR3 bases are TGTGCCAGCAGCCCCGGGTCCTCGAGGGAGCAGTACTTC.

This clone was counted a few times. The rearrangement links TRBV2 to TRBJ1-1; D gene unclear. Looked up from germline, CDR1 is SNHLY and CDR2 is FYNNEI. V was clipped by 3 bases and J by 0 bases, with 8 bases between them. The CDR3 sequence is 14 residues long. In DNA form, the CDR3 reads TGTGCCAGCAGTGATCAGTACATGAACACTGAAGCTTTCTTT. Translation gives CASSDQYMNTEAFF.

The chain couples TRBV10-3 to TRBJ2-5, with TRBD2 identical over 11 bases. The germline gives CDR1 ENHRY, CDR2 SYGVKD. J was trimmed by 3 bases and V by 5 bases; bases with no gene match: 8. This CDR3 is 16 amino acids long. Here the CDR3 reads CAISRSLLAGEETQYF. The CDR3 DNA reads TGTGCCATCAGTCGAAGCTTACTAGCGGGGGAAGAGACCCAGTACTTC.

This chain connects TRBV29-1 to TRBJ1-1, with D hard to call. CDR1 SQVTM and CDR2 ANQGSEA come from the germline V gene. The CDR3 has 12 amino acids. V gave up 2 bases and J gave up 7 bases, with 11 bases separating them. CDR3: CSVELGGFEAFF. The CDR3, as DNA: TGCAGCGTTGAATTGGGCGGTTTTGAAGCTTTCTTT.

In its sample, this clone was seen a few times. The CDR3 DNA follows: TGTGCCAGCAGCGTCACAACAGGGGGCAGCTCTGGGGCCAACGTCCTGACTTTC. Protein sequence: CASSVTTGGSSGANVLTF. The J gene is TRBJ2-6, the V gene TRBV9, with 9 bases fitting TRBD1. The V segment lost 2 bases and the J segment 0 bases; nucleotides outside the gene matches: 6. This CDR3 region has 18 residues. Germline loops: CDR1 SGDLS, CDR2 YYNGEE.

Note on this clone: Germline and junction disagree at one end, which may indicate a read error. The chain carries TRBV25-1 and TRBJ1-1, with 7 bases matching TRBD1. Germline assignment: CDR1 MGHDK and CDR2 SYGVNS. The CDR3 runs 13 residues. The DNA of the CDR3 is TGTGATGACGCGGGACAGACGAACGCTGAAGCTTTCTTT. It specifies CDDAGQTNAEAFF.

DNA of the CDR3: TGTGCCAGCAGCGTAGGGGGGACCACTGAAGCTTTCTTT. Encoded protein: CASSVGGTTEAFF. This chain joins TRBV9 and TRBJ1-1, with D possibly TRBD1 on 5 matching bases. V was pared by 0 bases and J by 4 bases, with 7 bases between. The CDR3 is 13 residues long. Germline values: CDR1 SGDLS, CDR2 YYNGEE.

The V gene is TRBV30, the J gene TRBJ1-4, with D unclear. CDR3 length: 14 amino acids. Per the germline V gene, CDR1 is GTSNPN and CDR2 is SVGIG (reference sequence). V was clipped by 5 bases and J by 4 bases, with 14 bases between them. The CDR3 nucleotides are TGTGCCTGGGGCGATAAGCAGATTAATGAAAAACTGTTTTTT. Translating gives CAWGDKQINEKLFF.

The chain recombines TRBV25-1 with TRBJ2-7; D gene uncertain. The CDR3 contains 11 residues. Germline CDR1 MGHDK, CDR2 SYGVNS. The ends were cut back, 3 bases at V and 3 bases at J, with 3 bases in the middle. The CDR3, as DNA: TGTGCCAGCAGTGATATCTACGAGCAGTACTTC. It encodes CASSDIYEQYF.

The rearrangement uses TRBV5-1 and TRBJ1-1, with unresolved D. Between the trimmed V and J ends, which lost 1 base and 4 bases, there was a span of 8 bases. Germline CDR1 is SGHRS and CDR2 is YFSETQ. The CDR3 is 13 amino acids. The CDR3, as DNA: TGCGCCAGCAGCTTGACGGGATCCACTGAAGCTTTCTTT. Translation gives CASSLTGSTEAFF.

The gene calls are TRBV2 and TRBJ2-2, with D hard to call. CDR1 SNHLY and CDR2 FYNNEI come from the germline V gene. V was pared by 5 bases and J by 6 bases, with 7 bases between. The CDR3 consists of 12 residues. CDR3 DNA: TGTGCCAGCAGTCCCAATTCCGGGGAGCTGTTTTTT. This encodes CASSPNSGELFF.

The chain carries TRBV29-1 and TRBJ2-1; no clear D gene. This CDR3 has 10 amino acids. V was shortened by 4 bases and J by 8 bases, with 6 bases between the two germline ends. CDR1 is SQVTM, CDR2 ANQGSEA, per germline. In nucleotides, the CDR3 is TGCAGCGTTGTCGGGTATGAGCAGTTCTTC. It is translated as CSVVGYEQFF.

V and J are TRBV4-2 and TRBJ2-5; 7 nucleotides match TRBD2. The V gene's germline CDR1 is LGHNA and CDR2 YNFKEQ. This CDR3 is built from 15 residues. V lost 4 bases and J lost 3; bases outside the gene matches: 8. The CDR3 bases are TGTGCCAGCAGCCCAACGGATCGGGGGGAAGAGACCCAGTACTTC. It specifies CASSPTDRGEETQYF.